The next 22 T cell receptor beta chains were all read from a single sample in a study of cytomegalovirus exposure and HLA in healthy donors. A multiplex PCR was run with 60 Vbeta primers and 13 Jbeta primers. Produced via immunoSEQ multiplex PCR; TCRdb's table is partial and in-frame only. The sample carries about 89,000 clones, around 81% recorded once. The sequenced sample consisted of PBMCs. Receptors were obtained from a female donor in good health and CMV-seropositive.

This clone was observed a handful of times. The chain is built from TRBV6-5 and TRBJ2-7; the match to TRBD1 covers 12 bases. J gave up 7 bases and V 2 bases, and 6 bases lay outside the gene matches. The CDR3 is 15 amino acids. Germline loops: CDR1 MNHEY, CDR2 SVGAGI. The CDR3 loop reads CASSYRDRGPGEQYF. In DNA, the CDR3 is TGTGCCAGCAGTTACCGGGACAGGGGGCCGGGAGAGCAGTACTTC.

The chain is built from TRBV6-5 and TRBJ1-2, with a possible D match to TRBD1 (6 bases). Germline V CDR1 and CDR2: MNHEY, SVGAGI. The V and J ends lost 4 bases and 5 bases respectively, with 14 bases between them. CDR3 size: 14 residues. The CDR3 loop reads CASSSEGGGYGYTF. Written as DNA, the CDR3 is TGTGCCAGCAGTTCCGAGGGGGGGGGATATGGCTACACCTTC.

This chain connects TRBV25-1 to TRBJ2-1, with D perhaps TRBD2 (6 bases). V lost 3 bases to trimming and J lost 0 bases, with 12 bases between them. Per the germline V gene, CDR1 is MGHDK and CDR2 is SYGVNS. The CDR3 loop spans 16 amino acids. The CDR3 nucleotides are TGTGCCAGCAGTGAGACTCTAGCGTCCTCCTACAATGAGCAGTTCTTC. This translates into CASSETLASSYNEQFF.

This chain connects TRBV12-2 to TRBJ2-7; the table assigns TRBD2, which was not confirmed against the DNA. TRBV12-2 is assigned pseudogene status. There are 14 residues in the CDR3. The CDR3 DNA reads TGTGCAAGTCGCACGAGGGACTCCAACTACGAGCAGTACTTC. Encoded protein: CASRTRDSNYEQYF.

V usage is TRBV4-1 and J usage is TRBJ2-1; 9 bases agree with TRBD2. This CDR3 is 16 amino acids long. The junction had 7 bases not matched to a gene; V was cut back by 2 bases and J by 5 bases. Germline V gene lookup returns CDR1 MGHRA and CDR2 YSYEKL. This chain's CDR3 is CASSQQAGGFNNEQFF. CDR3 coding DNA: TGCGCCAGCAGCCAACAAGCGGGGGGCTTTAACAATGAGCAGTTCTTC.

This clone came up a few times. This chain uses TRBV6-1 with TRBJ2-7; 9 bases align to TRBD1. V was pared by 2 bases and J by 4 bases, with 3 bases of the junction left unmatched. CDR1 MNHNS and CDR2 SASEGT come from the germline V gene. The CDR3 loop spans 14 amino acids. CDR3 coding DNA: TGTGCCAGCAGTGAACTCGGGACAGGGTACGAGCAGTACTTC. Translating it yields CASSELGTGYEQYF.

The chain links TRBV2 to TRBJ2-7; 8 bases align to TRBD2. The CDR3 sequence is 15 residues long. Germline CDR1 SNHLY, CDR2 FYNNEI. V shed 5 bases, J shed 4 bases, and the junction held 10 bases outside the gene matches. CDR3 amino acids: CASSLRGTSIYEQYF. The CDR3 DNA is TGTGCCAGCAGTTTACGGGGGACTAGTATTTACGAGCAGTACTTC.

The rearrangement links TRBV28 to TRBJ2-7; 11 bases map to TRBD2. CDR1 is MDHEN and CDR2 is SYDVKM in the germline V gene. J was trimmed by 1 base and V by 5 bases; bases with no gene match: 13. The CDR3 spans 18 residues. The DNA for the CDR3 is TGTGCCAGCAGTCCAGGGGGGCCTAGCGGGGGGTTTTCCTACGAGCAGTACTTC. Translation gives CASSPGGPSGGFSYEQYF.

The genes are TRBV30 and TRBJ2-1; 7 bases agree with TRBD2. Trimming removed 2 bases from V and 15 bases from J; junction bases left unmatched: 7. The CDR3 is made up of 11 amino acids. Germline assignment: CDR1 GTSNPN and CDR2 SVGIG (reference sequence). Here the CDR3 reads CAWSLAGRTFF. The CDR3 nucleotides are TGTGCCTGGAGTTTAGCGGGCCGAACGTTCTTC.

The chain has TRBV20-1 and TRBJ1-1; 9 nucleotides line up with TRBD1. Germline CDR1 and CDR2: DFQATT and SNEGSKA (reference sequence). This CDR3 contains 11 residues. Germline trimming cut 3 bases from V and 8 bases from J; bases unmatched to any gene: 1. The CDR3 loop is CSARTGGEAFF. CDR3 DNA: TGCAGTGCTAGGACAGGGGGAGAAGCTTTCTTT.

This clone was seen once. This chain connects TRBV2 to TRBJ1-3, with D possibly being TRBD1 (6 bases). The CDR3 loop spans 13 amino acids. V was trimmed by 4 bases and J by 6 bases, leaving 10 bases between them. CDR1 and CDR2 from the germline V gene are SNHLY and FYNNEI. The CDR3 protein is CASSGGHQNTIYF. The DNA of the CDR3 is TGTGCCAGCAGTGGGGGACATCAAAACACCATATATTTT. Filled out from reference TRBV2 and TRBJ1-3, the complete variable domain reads EPEVTQTPSHQVTQMGQEVILRCVPISNHLYFYWYRQILGQKVEFLVSFYNNEISEKSEIFDDQFSVERPDGSNFTLKIRSTKLEDSAMYFCASSGGHQNTIYFGEGSWLTVV.

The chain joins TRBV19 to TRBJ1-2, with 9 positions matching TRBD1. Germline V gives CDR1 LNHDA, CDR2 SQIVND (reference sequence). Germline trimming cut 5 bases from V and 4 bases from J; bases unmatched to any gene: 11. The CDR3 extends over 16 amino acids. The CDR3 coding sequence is TGTGCCAGTAGTCAGCAACAGGGGGCGCATATCTATGGCTACACCTTC. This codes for CASSQQQGAHIYGYTF.

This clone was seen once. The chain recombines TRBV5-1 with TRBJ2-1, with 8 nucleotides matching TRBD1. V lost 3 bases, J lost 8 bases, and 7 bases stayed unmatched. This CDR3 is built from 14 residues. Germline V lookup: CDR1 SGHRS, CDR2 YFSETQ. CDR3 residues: CASSSTPGGDEQFF. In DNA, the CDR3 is TGCGCCAGCAGCTCTACGCCAGGGGGCGATGAGCAGTTCTTC.

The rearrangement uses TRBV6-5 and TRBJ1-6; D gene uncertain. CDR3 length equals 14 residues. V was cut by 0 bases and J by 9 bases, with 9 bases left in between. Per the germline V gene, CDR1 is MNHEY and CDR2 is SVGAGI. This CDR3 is CASSYSRPGSPLHF. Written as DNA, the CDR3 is TGTGCCAGCAGTTACTCTCGCCCCGGTTCACCCCTCCACTTT.

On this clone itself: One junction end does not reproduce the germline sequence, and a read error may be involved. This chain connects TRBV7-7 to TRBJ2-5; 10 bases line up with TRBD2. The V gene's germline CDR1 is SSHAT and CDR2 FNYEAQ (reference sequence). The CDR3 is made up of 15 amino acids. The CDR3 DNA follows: TGTGCTAGCAGCCCCAGCGGGAGGGCCCAGGAGACCCAGTACTTC. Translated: CASSPSGRAQETQYF.

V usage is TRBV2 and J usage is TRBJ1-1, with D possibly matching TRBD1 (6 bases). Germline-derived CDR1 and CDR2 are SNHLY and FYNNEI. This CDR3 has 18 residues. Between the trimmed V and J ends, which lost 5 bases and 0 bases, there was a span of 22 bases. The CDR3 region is CASSPGQIVQGMNTEAFF. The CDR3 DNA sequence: TGTGCCAGCAGTCCTGGACAGATTGTACAGGGAATGAACACTGAAGCTTTCTTT. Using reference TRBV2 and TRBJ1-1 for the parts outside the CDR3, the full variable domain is EPEVTQTPSHQVTQMGQEVILRCVPISNHLYFYWYRQILGQKVEFLVSFYNNEISEKSEIFDDQFSVERPDGSNFTLKIRSTKLEDSAMYFCASSPGQIVQGMNTEAFFGQGTRLTVV.

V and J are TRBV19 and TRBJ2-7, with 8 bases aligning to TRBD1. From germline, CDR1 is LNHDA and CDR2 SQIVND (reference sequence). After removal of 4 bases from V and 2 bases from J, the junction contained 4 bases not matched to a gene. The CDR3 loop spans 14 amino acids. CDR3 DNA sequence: TGTGCCAGTAGTACTAGACAGGGGCCCTACGAGCAGTACTTC. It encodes CASSTRQGPYEQYF.

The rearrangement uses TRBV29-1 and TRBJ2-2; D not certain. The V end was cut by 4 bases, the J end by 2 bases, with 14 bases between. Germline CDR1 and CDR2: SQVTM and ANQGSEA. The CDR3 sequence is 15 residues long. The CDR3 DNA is TGCAGCGTTGTCACCTACCCCTCTAACACCGGGGAGCTGTTTTTT. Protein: CSVVTYPSNTGELFF.

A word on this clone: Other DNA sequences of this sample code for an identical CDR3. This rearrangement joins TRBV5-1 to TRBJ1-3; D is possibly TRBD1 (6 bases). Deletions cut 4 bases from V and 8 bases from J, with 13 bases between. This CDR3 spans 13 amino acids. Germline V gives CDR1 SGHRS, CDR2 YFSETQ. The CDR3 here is CASSRTGWDTIYF. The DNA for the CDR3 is TGCGCCAGCAGCAGAACAGGGTGGGACACCATATATTTT.

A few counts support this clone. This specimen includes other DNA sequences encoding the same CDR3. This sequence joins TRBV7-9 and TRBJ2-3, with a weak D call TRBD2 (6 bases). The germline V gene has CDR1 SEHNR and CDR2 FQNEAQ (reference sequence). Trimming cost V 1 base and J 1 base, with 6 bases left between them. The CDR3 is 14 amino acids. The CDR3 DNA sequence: TGTGCCAGCAGCTTAGGGAGGGGCACAGATACGCAGTATTTT. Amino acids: CASSLGRGTDTQYF.

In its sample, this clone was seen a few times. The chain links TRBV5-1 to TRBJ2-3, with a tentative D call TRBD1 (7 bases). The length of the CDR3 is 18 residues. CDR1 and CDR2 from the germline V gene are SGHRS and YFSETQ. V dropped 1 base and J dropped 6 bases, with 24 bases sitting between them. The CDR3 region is CASSLTGVVRGPQDTQYF. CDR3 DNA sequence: TGCGCCAGCAGCTTGACAGGGGTGGTGCGGGGACCTCAGGATACGCAGTATTTT.

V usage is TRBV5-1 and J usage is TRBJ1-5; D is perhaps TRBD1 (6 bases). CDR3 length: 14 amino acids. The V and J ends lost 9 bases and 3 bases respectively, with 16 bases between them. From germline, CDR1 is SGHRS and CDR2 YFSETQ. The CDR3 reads CATLRTDANQPQHF. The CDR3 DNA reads TGCGCCACCCTGAGGACAGACGCCAATCAGCCCCAGCATTTT.